Listed here are 27 T cell receptor beta chains from one sample, sequenced in a study of cytomegalovirus exposure and HLA in healthy donors. PCR employed 60 Vbeta and 13 Jbeta primers. Method: immunoSEQ multiplex PCR; TCRdb's copy keeps in-frame clones and lacks some. Here the sample spans about 180,000 clones, around 82% being singletons. The specimen was PBMCs. Source of these receptors: a man between 40 and 49 years old in good health and CMV-seronegative.

V gene TRBV7-8 combines with J gene TRBJ1-1; D is possibly TRBD1 (5 bases). V lost 6 bases to trimming and J lost 2 bases, with 22 bases between them. The CDR3 is 17 amino acids. CDR1 is SGHVS and CDR2 is FQNEAQ in the germline V gene. CDR3: CASSTESRGWGNTEAFF. The CDR3 DNA reads TGTGCCAGCAGTACAGAAAGCCGGGGGTGGGGAAACACTGAAGCTTTCTTT.

About this clone: Other nucleotide sequences from this sample produce the same CDR3. J is TRBJ2-2 and V is TRBV5-1, with D hard to call. The CDR3 has 14 residues. With 0 bases removed from V and 2 bases from J, the gap between germline ends came to 5 bases. The germline gives CDR1 SGHRS, CDR2 YFSETQ. CDR3 residues: CASSLGQNTGELFF. As DNA, the CDR3 is TGCGCCAGCAGCTTGGGACAAAACACCGGGGAGCTGTTTTTT.

This clone has only a few counts. This rearrangement joins TRBV4-1 to TRBJ1-2, with D possibly being TRBD1 (5 bases). In germline, CDR1 is MGHRA, CDR2 YSYEKL. The ends were cut back, 0 bases at V and 7 bases at J, with 15 bases in the middle. The CDR3 totals 15 residues. The CDR3 coding sequence is TGCGCCAGCAGCCAAGAGGGGGGGATTCTTTCTGGCTACACCTTC. Its protein is CASSQEGGILSGYTF.

CDR3 nucleotides: TGTGCCAGCAGTAGAAGTAGCGGTAGCACCGGGGAGCTGTTTTTT. It yields the protein CASSRSSGSTGELFF. This rearrangement joins TRBV6-6 to TRBJ2-2, with TRBD2 as a possible D gene (6 bases). Germline CDR1 is MNHNY and CDR2 is SVGAGI (reference sequence). V was pared by 5 bases and J by 4 bases, with 14 bases between. The CDR3 runs 15 residues.

The chain employs TRBV7-9 and TRBJ1-1, with D uncertain. The ends were cut back, 0 bases at V and 6 bases at J, with 14 bases in the middle. The CDR3 has 15 amino acids. Germline CDR1 is SEHNR and CDR2 is FQNEAQ (reference sequence). The CDR3: CASSLALGEGAEAFF. CDR3 DNA sequence: TGTGCCAGCAGCTTAGCATTGGGAGAGGGTGCTGAAGCTTTCTTT. Combining the CDR3 with reference TRBV7-9 and TRBJ1-1 gives the whole variable domain DTGVSQNPRHKITKRGQNVTFRCDPISEHNRLYWYRQTLGQGPEFLTYFQNEAQLEKSRLLSDRFSAERPKGSFSTLEIQRTEQGDSAMYLCASSLALGEGAEAFFGQGTRLTVV.

The chain combines TRBV10-3 with TRBJ2-3; 8 nucleotides line up with TRBD2. CDR3 length: 15 amino acids. Germline V lookup: CDR1 ENHRY, CDR2 SYGVKD. With V trimmed by 3 bases and J by 1 base, 3 bases remained unmatched. In DNA, the CDR3 is TGTGCCATCAGTGAAGGTAGCGGGGGCACAGATACGCAGTATTTT. It translates to CAISEGSGGTDTQYF.

This chain joins TRBV7-9 and TRBJ1-1; possibly TRBD1 for D (5 bases). Per the germline V gene, CDR1 is SEHNR and CDR2 is FQNEAQ (reference sequence). Trimming stripped 5 bases from V and 1 base from J, with 11 bases between. The CDR3 consists of 14 residues. CDR3: CASSHTTENTEAFF. The CDR3 bases are TGTGCCAGCAGCCATACGACAGAGAACACTGAAGCTTTCTTT. The whole variable domain, filled in from reference TRBV7-9 and TRBJ1-1, reads DTGVSQNPRHKITKRGQNVTFRCDPISEHNRLYWYRQTLGQGPEFLTYFQNEAQLEKSRLLSDRFSAERPKGSFSTLEIQRTEQGDSAMYLCASSHTTENTEAFFGQGTRLTVV.

The CDR3 region is CASSPIKGAADTQYF. For the CDR3, the DNA is TGTGCCAGCTCACCGATAAAGGGGGCGGCAGATACGCAGTATTTT. This chain joins TRBV18 and TRBJ2-3; TRBD1 matches 7 bases. Germline V CDR1 and CDR2: KGHSH, LQKENI. The CDR3 covers 15 residues. V was pared by 3 bases and J by 4 bases, with 7 bases of the junction left unmatched.

This chain links TRBV5-5 with TRBJ1-3, with D hard to call. V dropped 0 bases and J dropped 4 bases, with 14 bases sitting between them. This CDR3 contains 16 residues. Germline V gives CDR1 SGHKS, CDR2 YYEKEE (reference sequence). The CDR3 nucleotides read TGTGCCAGCAGCTTGGGGCCGAGGGCGATGGGAAACACCATATATTTT. This gives the protein CASSLGPRAMGNTIYF.

J is TRBJ1-2 and V is TRBV10-3, with D possibly matching TRBD1 (5 bases). V was trimmed by 4 bases and J by 4 bases, leaving 19 bases between them. Germline V gene data show CDR1 as ENHRY and CDR2 as SYGVKD. The CDR3 has 16 residues. CDR3 region: CAISASTEAPPYGYTF. CDR3 DNA: TGTGCCATCAGTGCTTCGACAGAGGCGCCACCCTATGGCTACACCTTC.

J is TRBJ1-1 and V is TRBV5-1, with 11 bases fitting TRBD1. The germline V gene encodes CDR1 SGHRS and CDR2 YFSETQ. This CDR3 is built from 14 residues. After removal of 3 bases from V and 4 bases from J, the junction contained 2 bases not matched to a gene. CDR3 sequence: CASSSGTGGTEAFF. DNA for the CDR3: TGCGCCAGCAGCTCTGGGACAGGGGGCACTGAAGCTTTCTTT.

V and J are TRBV7-8 and TRBJ2-7; D might be TRBD2 (5 bases). Germline loops: CDR1 SGHVS, CDR2 FQNEAQ. This CDR3 is built from 14 residues. V gave up 5 bases and J gave up 3 bases, with 14 bases separating them. CDR3 residues: CASSLGGNFYEQYF. The CDR3 DNA sequence: TGTGCCAGCAGCCTAGGAGGAAATTTCTACGAGCAGTACTTC.

Only one count was recorded for this clone. Additional DNA sequences in this sample encode the identical CDR3. This chain links TRBV18 with TRBJ2-5; D may be TRBD1 (6 bases). Germline CDR1 is KGHSH and CDR2 is LQKENI. The CDR3 contains 13 residues. V gave up 3 bases and J gave up 2 bases, with 7 bases separating them. CDR3 in DNA: TGTGCCAGCTCACCCGGACAGCAAGAGACCCAGTACTTC. Translation: CASSPGQQETQYF.

The chain combines TRBV4-3 with TRBJ2-7; 7 bases align to TRBD1. From germline, CDR1 is LGHNA and CDR2 YSLEER. The length of the CDR3 is 13 residues. Trimming cost V 4 bases and J 5 bases; bases outside gene matches: 5. This CDR3 is CASSLRQGDEQYF. The CDR3, as DNA: TGCGCCAGCAGCCTAAGACAGGGCGACGAGCAGTACTTC.

The chain uses TRBV19 and TRBJ2-1; D not certain. CDR3 size: 13 residues. Per germline, CDR1 LNHDA and CDR2 SQIVND (reference sequence). V lost 1 base to trimming and J lost 6 bases, with 7 bases between them. The CDR3 reads CASSIVSGNEQFF. The CDR3 nucleotides read TGTGCCAGTAGTATAGTATCCGGCAATGAGCAGTTCTTC. Complete variable domain (other parts from reference TRBV19 and TRBJ2-1): DGGITQSPKYLFRKEGQNVTLSCEQNLNHDAMYWYRQDPGQGLRLIYYSQIVNDFQKGDIAEGYSVSREKKESFPLTVTSAQKNPTAFYLCASSIVSGNEQFFGPGTRLTVL.

The genes are TRBV29-1 and TRBJ2-1, with 13 bases that match TRBD2. Germline lookup yields CDR1 SQVTM and CDR2 ANQGSEA. V lost 3 bases and J lost 6; bases outside the gene matches: 14. The CDR3 spans 18 residues. In nucleotides, the CDR3 is TGCAGCGTTGATAGCACTAGCGGGGGGGTAAGACCTTTCAATGAGCAGTTCTTC. This encodes CSVDSTSGGVRPFNEQFF.

This chain joins TRBV5-8 and TRBJ2-3, with TRBD2 as a possible D gene (6 bases). V was cut by 0 bases and J by 4 bases, with 18 bases left in between. Looked up from germline, CDR1 is SGHTS and CDR2 is YDEGEE. This CDR3 is built from 17 residues. This CDR3 reads CASSLVSPRPGADTQYF. CDR3 coding DNA: TGTGCCAGCAGCTTGGTATCGCCCAGACCGGGAGCAGATACGCAGTATTTT. Full variable domain (rest looked up from reference TRBV5-8 and TRBJ2-3): EAGVTQSPTHLIKTRGQQATLRCSPISGHTSVYWYQQALGLGLQFLLWYDEGEERNRGNFPPRFSGRQFPNYSSELNVNALELEDSALYLCASSLVSPRPGADTQYFGPGTRLTVL.

The chain uses TRBV6-5 and TRBJ2-2; 9 nucleotides agree with TRBD2. Germline lookup yields CDR1 MNHEY and CDR2 SVGAGI. Trimming at V came to 4 bases and at J to 5 bases, leaving 5 bases not matched to a gene. This CDR3 has 15 amino acids. For the CDR3, the DNA is TGTGCCAGCAGTTCAATAGCGGGAGAGACCGGGGAGCTGTTTTTT. Protein: CASSSIAGETGELFF.

This clone was detected once. The chain is built from TRBV5-1 and TRBJ2-1; 10 positions match TRBD2. This CDR3 comprises 19 residues. Germline CDR1 SGHRS, CDR2 YFSETQ. The ends lost 4 bases at V and 0 bases at J; junction bases unmatched: 13. The CDR3 bases are TGCGCCAGCAGCCCTTGGCTAGCGGGGGCTACGAGCTCCTACAATGAGCAGTTCTTC. Protein: CASSPWLAGATSSYNEQFF.

The CDR3 reads CASSLHNSGRGNEQFF. DNA for the CDR3: TGTGCCAGCAGCTTACACAATAGCGGGAGGGGCAATGAGCAGTTCTTC. The chain carries TRBV7-8 and TRBJ2-1; TRBD2 matches at 11 bases. Germline assignment: CDR1 SGHVS and CDR2 FQNEAQ. The V and J ends lost 2 bases and 6 bases, in that order; junction bases with no gene match: 6. The CDR3 has 16 amino acids. Full variable domain (rest looked up from reference TRBV7-8 and TRBJ2-1): GAGVSQSPRYKVAKRGQDVALRCDPISGHVSLFWYQQALGQGPEFLTYFQNEAQLDKSGLPSDRFFAERPEGSVSTLKIQRTQQEDSAVYLCASSLHNSGRGNEQFFGPGTRLTVL.

The chain is built from TRBV11-2 and TRBJ2-7; D may be TRBD2 (6 bases). Germline-derived CDR1 and CDR2 are SGHAT and FQNNGV. Trimming cost V 6 bases and J 7 bases, with 16 bases left between them. This CDR3 has 13 residues. Here the CDR3 DNA reads TGTGCCAGCAGAACCGGGACTTCCTTGGAGCAGTACTTC. Translating gives CASRTGTSLEQYF.

The chain combines TRBV10-3 with TRBJ2-2; tentative D call: TRBD1 (6 bases). Trimming shortened V by 6 bases and J by 5 bases, and 19 bases separated the two germline ends. The CDR3 is 16 residues long. CDR1 is ENHRY, CDR2 SYGVKD, per germline. The CDR3 loop reads CAIRDSILDGTGELFF. As DNA, the CDR3 is TGTGCCATCAGGGACAGTATTCTGGATGGAACCGGGGAGCTGTTTTTT.

V gene TRBV5-1 combines with J gene TRBJ2-7; weak D call: TRBD1 (5 bases). The germline V and J ends were trimmed by 4 bases and 3 bases, with 11 bases remaining between them. Germline CDR1 reads SGHRS; CDR2 reads YFSETQ. CDR3 length: 13 residues. The CDR3 sequence: CASSQDTYYEQYF. For the CDR3, the DNA is TGCGCCAGCAGCCAGGACACCTACTACGAGCAGTACTTC.

The rearrangement joins TRBV19 to TRBJ2-5, with D perhaps TRBD2 (5 bases). Germline CDR1 and CDR2: LNHDA and SQIVND (reference sequence). This CDR3 is built from 15 residues. Trimming took 1 base from V and 3 from J, leaving 12 bases between them. For the CDR3, the DNA is TGTGCCAGTAGTATAGTAACTAGAGGTAAAGAGACCCAGTACTTC. Translation: CASSIVTRGKETQYF. Supplemented by reference TRBV19 and TRBJ2-5, the full variable domain reads DGGITQSPKYLFRKEGQNVTLSCEQNLNHDAMYWYRQDPGQGLRLIYYSQIVNDFQKGDIAEGYSVSREKKESFPLTVTSAQKNPTAFYLCASSIVTRGKETQYFGPGTRLLVL.

This chain uses TRBV2 with TRBJ2-1; 10 nucleotides agree with TRBD2. The length of the CDR3 is 14 residues. V lost 3 bases to trimming and J lost 12 bases; unmatched junction nucleotides: 8. CDR1 is SNHLY, CDR2 FYNNEI, per germline. The chain's CDR3 is CASSEPSGGRRQFF. CDR3 coding DNA: TGTGCCAGCAGTGAGCCTAGCGGGGGCCGGCGGCAGTTCTTC.

This chain links TRBV27 with TRBJ1-4; D possibly corresponds to TRBD1 (5 bases). The ends were cut back, 8 bases at V and 3 bases at J, with 10 bases in the middle. The V gene's germline CDR1 is MNHEY and CDR2 SMNVEV (reference sequence). The CDR3 has 13 residues. Here the CDR3 reads CASRPQANEKLFF. CDR3 in DNA: TGTGCCAGCCGGCCACAGGCTAATGAAAAACTGTTTTTT.

The genes are TRBV5-1 and TRBJ1-1; 7 positions match TRBD1. This CDR3 spans 15 amino acids. The germline V gene encodes CDR1 SGHRS and CDR2 YFSETQ. J lost 1 base, V lost 4 bases, and 7 bases had no gene match. The CDR3 sequence is CASSGRGGENTEAFF. CDR3 sequence (DNA): TGCGCCAGCAGCGGACGAGGGGGCGAGAACACTGAAGCTTTCTTT.